Each of the 11 T cell receptor beta chains below was sequenced from the same sample in a study of T cells after yellow fever vaccination. TCRdb itself ran the 5' RACE reads through MiXCR, one entry per CDR3 protein. Among approximately 300,000 distinct CDR3 sequences listed, about 10% were seen once. Material: CD4+ T cells sorted from PBMCs, obtained 45 days after the yellow fever booster vaccination. All receptors come from a man aged 18 to 30 who received the YFV17D yellow fever vaccine.

The chain joins TRBV20-1 to TRBJ1-6; no clear D gene. Germline CDR1 DFQATT, CDR2 SNEGSKA (reference sequence). This CDR3 has 12 residues. Trimming pared 3 bases from V and 4 bases from J, leaving 4 bases between. The CDR3, as DNA: TGCAGTGCTAGGGTTTATAATTCACCCCTCCACTTT. It specifies CSARVYNSPLHF.

This clonotype was observed a handful of times. The chain's CDR3 is CAINSISANTGELFF. The DNA of the CDR3 is TGTGCCATCAACTCTATTTCAGCGAACACCGGGGAGCTGTTTTTT. V and J are TRBV10-3 and TRBJ2-2; D gene unclear. Germline lookup yields CDR1 ENHRY and CDR2 SYGVKD. The CDR3 contains 15 residues. The V and J ends lost 7 bases and 0 bases respectively, with 12 bases between them.

The chain couples TRBV6-1 to TRBJ1-2, with unresolved D. V lost 2 bases to trimming and J lost 7 bases, with 14 bases between them. CDR1 is MNHNS and CDR2 is SASEGT in the germline V gene. This CDR3 region has 14 residues. CDR3 in DNA: TGTGCCAGCAGTGAATCGGCCCGATGGGGTGGCTACACCTTC. Translating it yields CASSESARWGGYTF.

This clonotype was observed a few times. The chain carries TRBV4-3 and TRBJ1-2; 10 nucleotides agree with TRBD1. This CDR3 contains 15 residues. Unmatched junction bases numbered 9, after V lost 3 bases and J lost 8 bases. CDR1 is LGHNA and CDR2 is YSLEER in the germline V gene. In DNA form, the CDR3 reads TGCGCCAGCAGCCATCCGGGACAGGGGCTTGGCGGCTACACCTTC. It specifies CASSHPGQGLGGYTF.

The chain employs TRBV5-4 and TRBJ2-5; D uncertain. Trimming took 4 bases from V and 9 from J, leaving 16 bases between them. This CDR3 spans 13 amino acids. The germline CDR1 and CDR2 sequences are SGHNT and YYREEE (reference sequence). The CDR3 is CASSAPSARAQYF. As DNA, the CDR3 is TGTGCCAGCAGCGCACCTAGTGCTCGGGCCCAGTACTTC.

V is TRBV12-5 and J is TRBJ1-3, with a tentative D call TRBD1 (5 bases). The CDR3 contains 13 residues. Germline CDR1 LGHNT, CDR2 FRNRAP. The V end lost 6 bases, the J end lost 1 base, and 7 bases lay between the germline ends. The CDR3 region has the DNA TGTGCTAGTGGCAGGGAATCTGGAAACACCATATATTTT. It encodes CASGRESGNTIYF.

This clonotype has more than one count but fewer than ten. CDR3 nucleotide sequence: TGTGCCAGCAGTTTAGGGGGTTGGGGGGAGCTGTTTTTT. Its protein product is CASSLGGWGELFF. The chain combines TRBV12-3 or TRBV12-4 with TRBJ2-2; D gene ambiguous. The length of the CDR3 is 13 residues. The ends were cut back, 1 base at V and 8 bases at J, with 8 bases in the middle.

V is TRBV4-1 and J is TRBJ1-5, with TRBD1 matching 7 bases. The CDR3 is made up of 16 amino acids. Trimming at V came to 1 base and at J to 4 bases, leaving 7 bases not matched to a gene. Germline CDR1 and CDR2: MGHRA and YSYEKL. The CDR3 DNA follows: TGCGCCAGCAGCCAAGGATACAGGGGCGGAAATCAGCCCCAGCATTTT. Encoded protein: CASSQGYRGGNQPQHF.

As to this clonotype: At one end, the junction sequence differs from germline, possibly due to a read error. The chain combines TRBV6-5 with TRBJ2-3, with D tentatively TRBD2 (5 bases). The CDR3 runs 15 residues. The germline V gene has CDR1 MNHEY and CDR2 SVGAGI. CDR3 coding DNA: TGTGCCAGCAATTTACGGGCCGCCGGGGTGGGTACGAAGTATTTT. Protein: CASNLRAAGVGTKYF.

This clonotype was found many times. The V call is TRBV29-1, the J call TRBJ2-1; D not certain. CDR3 size: 12 residues. V shed 4 bases and J shed 9 bases, with 13 bases lying between them. Germline V gives CDR1 SQVTM, CDR2 ANQGSEA. CDR3 residues: CSVGRSGSEQFF. DNA of the CDR3: TGCAGCGTTGGCAGAAGTGGTAGTGAGCAGTTCTTC.

This chain links TRBV7-2 with TRBJ1-2, with a weak D call TRBD1 (5 bases). CDR1 and CDR2 from the germline V gene are SGHTA and FQGNSA. V shed 0 bases and J shed 5 bases, with 16 bases lying between them. The CDR3 runs 16 residues. CDR3 region: CASSLALGAEAYGYTF. The DNA for the CDR3 is TGTGCCAGCAGCTTAGCGCTAGGGGCGGAGGCGTATGGCTACACCTTC.